This T cell receptor (beta chain) was sequenced during a study of blood T cell repertoires in COVID-19. Study context: Samples representing acute and convalescent COVID-19 were sourced from the United States, Italy and Spain.

As processed by the authors: Reference gene primer amplification in the assay estimated nucleated cell counts. Method: immunoSEQ multiplex PCR; TCRdb's copy keeps in-frame clones and lacks some. V and J calls and clone size follow that table, whereas D and trimming were derived from the DNA. The sample lists approximately 92,000 clones; around 83% were seen once. The germline CDR1 and CDR2 sequences are SEHNR and FQNEAQ (reference sequence). Trimming shortened V by 3 bases and J by 3 bases, and 17 bases separated the two germline ends. This CDR3 has 16 residues. What was sequenced was peripheral blood. The sequence came from a man aged 65 to 79 with active or convalescent COVID-19. The chain links TRBV7-9 to TRBJ1-2; D unresolved. The CDR3 spells CASSFTRGEGDYGYTF. In nucleotides, the CDR3 is TGTGCCAGCAGCTTCACCCGGGGAGAGGGAGACTATGGCTACACCTTC.